This T cell receptor beta chain emerged from a study of CD8 T cells in Susac syndrome. The RNA, 0.5 to 1 ug, was put through reverse transcription using random hexamers. MiXCR, run by TCRdb on the immunoSEQ multiplex PCR reads, gives a single entry per CDR3 protein. The sample holds about 280,000 distinct CDR3 sequences, 70% to 90% seen once. This CDR3 has 17 amino acids. Germline V CDR1 and CDR2: SEHNR, FQNEAQ (reference sequence). V lost 0 bases, J lost 4 bases, and 19 bases lay in between. The authors carried out high-throughput sequencing of TCR beta. They applied it to CD8+ and CD4+ T cells obtained from blood.

The sample taken for sequencing was CD8+ T cells from PBMCs. The receptor's source is a human donor with multiple sclerosis. The chain is built from TRBV7-9 and TRBJ2-7, with no clear D. The CDR3 reads CASSLASVTSLRYEQYF. CDR3 DNA: TGTGCCAGCAGCTTAGCCTCGGTTACAAGCTTGAGGTACGAGCAGTACTTC.